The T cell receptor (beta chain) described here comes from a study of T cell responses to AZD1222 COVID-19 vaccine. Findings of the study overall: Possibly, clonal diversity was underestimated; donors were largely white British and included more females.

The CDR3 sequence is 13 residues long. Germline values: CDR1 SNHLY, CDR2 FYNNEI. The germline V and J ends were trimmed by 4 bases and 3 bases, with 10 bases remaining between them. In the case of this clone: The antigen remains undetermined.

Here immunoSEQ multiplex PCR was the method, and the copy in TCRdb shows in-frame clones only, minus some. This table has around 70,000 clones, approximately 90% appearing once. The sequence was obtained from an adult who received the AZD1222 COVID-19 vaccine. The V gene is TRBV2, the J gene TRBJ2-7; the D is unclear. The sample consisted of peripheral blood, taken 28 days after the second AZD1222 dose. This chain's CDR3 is CASSATFYYEQYF. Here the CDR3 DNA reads TGTGCCAGCAGTGCGACGTTTTACTACGAGCAGTACTTC. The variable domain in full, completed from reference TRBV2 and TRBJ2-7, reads EPEVTQTPSHQVTQMGQEVILRCVPISNHLYFYWYRQILGQKVEFLVSFYNNEISEKSEIFDDQFSVERPDGSNFTLKIRSTKLEDSAMYFCASSATFYYEQYFGPGTRLTVT.